This TCR beta chain is from a study of cytomegalovirus exposure and HLA in healthy donors. Findings and caveats of the study: Immune exposure data for these donors was limited to CMV serostatus. Some segments of the V type, notably TRBV6-2 and TRBV6-3, were excluded as indistinguishable. CMV antigen specificity of a few CMV-associated chains was confirmed in vitro. Several of the most significant clusters were apparently associated with common viral pathogens in a later analysis.

Germline V CDR1 and CDR2: SGDLS, YYNGEE. The CDR3 length is 15 residues. With 4 bases clipped from V and 2 bases from J, the junction kept 5 bases outside the gene matches. Both 60 Vbeta primers and 13 Jbeta primers went into the PCR. Clones were sequenced by immunoSEQ multiplex PCR, and TCRdb holds only the in-frame ones, with some missing. The table shows about 180,000 clones, with over 65% occurring only once. In the case of this clone: Its specificity is unknown.

The source of this sequence is a man in his fifties or sixties in good health and CMV-seronegative. This chain connects TRBV9 to TRBJ2-2; TRBD1 aligns across 7 bases. Material: PBMCs. This CDR3 reads CASSPRQGNTGELFF. CDR3 bases: TGTGCCAGCAGCCCCCGACAGGGCAACACCGGGGAGCTGTTTTTT.